These T cell receptor beta chains were read from a single sample in a study of blood T cell repertoires in COVID-19. Sequencing was performed with immunoSEQ multiplex PCR; in TCRdb, only in-frame clones are kept and a portion is missing. The table includes 210,000 or so clones, around 80% detected once. The sequencing input was peripheral blood. All receptors come from a woman older than 75 with active or convalescent COVID-19. Both conserved end residues are part of each CDR3. A D gene is named only where the DNA matches it firmly. The listing skips clone size in some rows; elsewhere it reads once, few, many or a size class.

D	size	J	V	length	CDR3	DNA
-	once	TRBJ2-3	TRBV11-2	17	CASSYNLGQGITDTQYF	TGTGCCAGCAGCTATAACTTGGGGCAGGGAATCACAGATACGCAGTATTTT
-	many	TRBJ1-2	TRBV24-1	14	CATSDWTEREGYTF	TGTGCCACCAGTGATTGGACTGAACGGGAGGGCTACACCTTC
-	-	TRBJ1-4	TRBV4-3	15	CASSQQTDINEKLFF	TGCGCCAGCAGCCAGCAGACAGATATTAATGAAAAACTGTTTTTT
-	-	TRBJ2-7	TRBV2	12	CASSFREVEQYF	TGTGCCAGCAGTTTCAGGGAGGTAGAGCAGTACTTC
TRBD2	-	TRBJ2-2	TRBV7-8	14	CASRAGANTGELFF	TGTGCCAGCAGGGCGGGAGCGAACACCGGGGAGCTGTTTTTT
TRBD2	-	TRBJ2-2	TRBV6-5	16	CASSSLAGGYTGELFF	TGTGCCAGCAGTTCACTAGCGGGGGGGTACACCGGGGAGCTGTTTTTT
TRBD2	-	TRBJ2-1	TRBV10-3	21	CAISEPSRTSVGESSYNEQFF	TGTGCCATCAGTGAGCCCAGTAGGACTAGCGTAGGGGAAAGCTCCTACAATGAGCAGTTCTTC
TRBD1	-	TRBJ1-1	TRBV2	13	CASTGQENTEAFF	TGTGCCAGCACGGGACAGGAGAACACTGAAGCTTTCTTT
-	-	TRBJ2-7	TRBV5-4	15	CASSLAPPQIYEQYF	TGTGCCAGCAGCTTGGCCCCCCCGCAGATCTACGAGCAGTACTTC
-	-	TRBJ1-1	TRBV3-1/TRBV3-2	15	CASSQDLTRNTEAFF	TGTGCCAGCAGCCAAGATCTAACGAGGAACACTGAAGCTTTCTTT
-	-	TRBJ1-1	TRBV7-2	14	CASSLVGRGVEAFF	TGTGCCAGCAGCTTAGTAGGCAGGGGAGTCGAAGCTTTCTTT
-	once	TRBJ1-6	TRBV11-2	12	CASSLPAGPLHF	TGTGCCAGCAGCTTACCCGCCGGACCCCTCCACTTT
TRBD2	-	TRBJ2-3	TRBV4-2	18	CASSQFGTGGPSTDTQYF	TGTGCCAGCAGCCAATTCGGAACGGGGGGGCCCAGCACAGATACGCAGTATTTT
TRBD1	-	TRBJ2-2	TRBV14	15	CASSLQGAHTGELFF	TGTGCCAGCAGCCTACAGGGGGCTCACACCGGGGAGCTGTTTTTT
TRBD2	-	TRBJ2-1	TRBV6-6	15	CASSLLAGGRGEQFF	TGTGCCAGCAGCCTTCTAGCGGGGGGGCGGGGTGAGCAGTTCTTC
-	-	TRBJ2-7	TRBV28	13	CASSSPSSYEQYF	TGTGCCAGCAGTTCACCTAGCTCCTACGAGCAGTACTTC
TRBD2	-	TRBJ2-5	TRBV7-2	16	CASSLIGTSNRGTQYF	TGTGCCAGCAGCCTAATTGGGACTAGCAACCGGGGGACCCAGTACTTC
-	few	TRBJ1-6	TRBV2	17	CASSVGQGGRFDSPLHF	TGTGCCAGCAGTGTCGGGCAGGGAGGACGATTTGATTCACCCCTCCACTTT
TRBD1	-	TRBJ1-6	TRBV6-5	15	CASSYSEQGHSPLHF	TGTGCCAGCAGTTACTCCGAACAGGGGCATTCACCCCTCCACTTT
TRBD1	-	TRBJ1-2	TRBV28	17	CASSFLDRGPRNYGYTF	TGTGCCAGCAGTTTCTTAGACAGGGGGCCTCGTAACTATGGCTACACCTTC
-	-	TRBJ1-5	TRBV2	14	CASRGRAGNQPQHF	TGTGCCAGTAGAGGGAGAGCGGGCAATCAGCCCCAGCATTTT
TRBD2	-	TRBJ2-7	TRBV3-1/TRBV3-2	15	CASSQAAGVAYEQYF	TGTGCCAGCAGCCAAGCAGCGGGGGTAGCCTACGAGCAGTACTTC
TRBD1	-	TRBJ2-3	TRBV5-5	16	CASSLPGTGGTDTQYF	TGTGCCAGCAGCTTGCCGGGGACAGGGGGCACAGATACGCAGTATTTT
TRBD2	-	TRBJ2-3	TRBV19	14	CASSTGGGTDTQYF	TGTGCCAGTAGCACCGGGGGGGGCACAGATACGCAGTATTTT
TRBD1	-	TRBJ1-2	TRBV7-9	15	CASSPDRGQGYGYTF	TGTGCCAGCAGTCCCGACAGGGGGCAAGGCTATGGCTACACCTTC
TRBD2	-	TRBJ2-5	TRBV18	16	CASSPPTSGGSGTQYF	TGTGCCAGCTCACCACCGACTAGCGGGGGTTCAGGGACCCAGTACTTC
TRBD1	-	TRBJ2-3	TRBV5-1	16	CASSTGQGALADTQYF	TGCGCCAGCAGCACAGGACAGGGGGCGCTTGCAGATACGCAGTATTTT
-	-	TRBJ1-1	TRBV7-3	14	CASSLSGLNTEAFF	TGTGCCAGCAGCTTATCAGGGTTGAACACTGAAGCTTTCTTT
TRBD1	few	TRBJ1-2	TRBV2	19	CASSEKKTGTGGIFYGYTF	TGTGCCAGCAGCGAAAAAAAAACCGGCACAGGGGGGATTTTCTATGGCTACACCTTC
-	-	TRBJ1-2	TRBV5-6	14	CASSRRQVEYGYTF	TGTGCCAGCAGCCGTAGACAGGTAGAATATGGCTACACCTTC
-	-	TRBJ2-7	TRBV12-3/TRBV12-4	13	CASSINAVAEQYF	TGTGCCAGCAGTATAAATGCTGTAGCTGAGCAGTACTTC
TRBD2	-	TRBJ2-5	TRBV5-5	16	CASSRILAGGRETQYF	TGTGCCAGCAGCAGGATTCTAGCGGGGGGGAGAGAGACCCAGTACTTC
TRBD1	-	TRBJ1-2	TRBV18	13	CASSDRAARESTF	TGTGCCAGCTCTGACAGGGCAGCAAGGGAGTCCACCTTC
-	-	TRBJ1-4	TRBV5-1	15	CASSPGATTNEKLFF	TGCGCCAGCAGCCCAGGGGCTACAACTAATGAAAAACTGTTTTTT
TRBD2	-	TRBJ2-1	TRBV5-6	15	CASSFGGGAFGEQFF	TGTGCCAGCAGCTTTGGCGGGGGGGCTTTTGGTGAGCAGTTCTTC
-	-	TRBJ2-3	TRBV5-1	13	CASSLAPSGTQYF	TGCGCCAGCAGCTTGGCACCATCCGGGACGCAGTATTTT